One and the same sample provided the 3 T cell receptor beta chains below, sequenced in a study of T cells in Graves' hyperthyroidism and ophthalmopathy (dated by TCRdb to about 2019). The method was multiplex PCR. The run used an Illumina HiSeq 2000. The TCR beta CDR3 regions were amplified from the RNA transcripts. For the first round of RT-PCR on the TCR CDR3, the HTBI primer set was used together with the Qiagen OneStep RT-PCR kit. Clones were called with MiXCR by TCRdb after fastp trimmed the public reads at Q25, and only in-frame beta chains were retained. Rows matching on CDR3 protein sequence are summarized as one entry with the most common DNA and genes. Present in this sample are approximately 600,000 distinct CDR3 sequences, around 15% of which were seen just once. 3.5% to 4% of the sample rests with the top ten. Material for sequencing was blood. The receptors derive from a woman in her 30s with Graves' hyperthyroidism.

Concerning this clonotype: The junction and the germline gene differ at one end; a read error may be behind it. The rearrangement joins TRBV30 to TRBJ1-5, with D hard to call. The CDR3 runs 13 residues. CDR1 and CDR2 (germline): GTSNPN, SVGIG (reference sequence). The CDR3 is CAWSIHSSQPQHF. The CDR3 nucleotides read TGTGCCTGGAGTATACATAGCAGTCAGCCCCAGCATTTT.

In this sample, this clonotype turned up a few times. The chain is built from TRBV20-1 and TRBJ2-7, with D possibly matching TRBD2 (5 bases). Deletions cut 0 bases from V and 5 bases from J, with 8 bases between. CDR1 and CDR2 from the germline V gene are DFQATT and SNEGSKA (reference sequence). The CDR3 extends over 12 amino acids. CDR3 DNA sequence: TGCAGTGCTAGAGACATTAGCGACGAGCAGTACTTC. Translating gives CSARDISDEQYF.

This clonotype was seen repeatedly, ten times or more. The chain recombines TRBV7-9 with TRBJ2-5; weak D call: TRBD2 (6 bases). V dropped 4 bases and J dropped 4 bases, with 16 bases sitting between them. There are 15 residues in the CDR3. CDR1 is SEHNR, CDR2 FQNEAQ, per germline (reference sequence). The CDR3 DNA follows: TGTGCCAGCAGCTACTCCGGGACTCAGTCAGAGACCCAGTACTTC. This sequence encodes CASSYSGTQSETQYF.